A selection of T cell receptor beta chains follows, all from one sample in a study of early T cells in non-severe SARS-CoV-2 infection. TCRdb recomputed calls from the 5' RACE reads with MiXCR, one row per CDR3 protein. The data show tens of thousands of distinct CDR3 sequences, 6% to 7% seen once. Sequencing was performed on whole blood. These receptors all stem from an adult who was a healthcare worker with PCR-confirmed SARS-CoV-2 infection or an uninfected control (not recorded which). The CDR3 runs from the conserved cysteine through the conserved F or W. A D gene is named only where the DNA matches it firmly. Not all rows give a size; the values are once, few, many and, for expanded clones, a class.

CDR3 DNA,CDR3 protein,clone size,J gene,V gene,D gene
TGTGCCAGCAGCTTAGTCCCAGAGCGGAATGAAAAACTGTTTTTT,CASSLVPERNEKLFF,-,TRBJ1-4,TRBV7-6,-
TGTGCCAGCAGCTTAATCAGGGCGGGGACCCAGTACTTC,CASSLIRAGTQYF,-,TRBJ2-5,TRBV7-2,-
TGTGCCAGCACCCGAGGAAGCTCTGGAAACACCATATATTTT,CASTRGSSGNTIYF,-,TRBJ1-3,TRBV2,-
TGTGCCAGCTCTGGGTGGCAGGGATGGGGCAACACTGAAGCTTTCTTT,CASSGWQGWGNTEAFF,-,TRBJ1-1,TRBV11-3,-
TGTGCCAGCAGTGGACAGGGGATAGATGAGCAGTTCTTC,CASSGQGIDEQFF,many,TRBJ2-1,TRBV6-1,TRBD1
TGTGCCAGCAGCTTTGCTGGGCCTGACTGGAGCTCCTACAATGAGCAGTTCTTC,CASSFAGPDWSSYNEQFF,many,TRBJ2-1,TRBV7-6,-
TGTGCCATACAACGCAGGGGGCTAAGCTATGGCTACACCTTC,CAIQRRGLSYGYTF,many,TRBJ1-2,TRBV6-1,TRBD1
TGTGCCAGCAGCCAAGGGGCAGTGCGCTACAATGAGCAGTTCTTC,CASSQGAVRYNEQFF,many,TRBJ2-1,TRBV14,-
TGCAGCGTTGCTAGCGGGGGGGCGGTGGAGCAGTTCTTC,CSVASGGAVEQFF,many,TRBJ2-1,TRBV29-1,TRBD2
TGTGCCAGCTCCCAAGACACAGATACGCAGTATTTT,CASSQDTDTQYF,many,TRBJ2-3,TRBV9,-